A single sample is the source of the 20 T cell receptor beta chains below, sequenced in a study of CD8 T cells in Susac syndrome. Reverse transcription of about 0.45 to 1 ug RNA was carried out with random hexamers. TCRdb re-called the immunoSEQ multiplex PCR reads through MiXCR, storing one row per CDR3 protein. Of roughly 220,000 distinct CDR3 sequences in the sample, 85% to 95% were seen once. The sample comprised CD4+ T cells from PBMCs. The source of these receptors is a human donor with Susac syndrome.

The chain employs TRBV7-9 and TRBJ1-1; no firm D call. The CDR3 spans 15 residues. The germline V and J ends were trimmed by 2 bases and 6 bases, with 16 bases remaining between them. CDR1 SEHNR and CDR2 FQNEAQ come from the germline V gene (reference sequence). CDR3 sequence: CASSLLYGEKAEAFF. In DNA form, the CDR3 reads TGTGCCAGCAGCTTACTCTACGGGGAGAAGGCTGAAGCTTTCTTT.

The rearrangement uses TRBV3-1 and TRBJ2-7; a weak D match, TRBD1 (5 bases). Germline CDR1 reads LGHDT; CDR2 reads YNNKEL (reference sequence). V was shortened by 0 bases and J by 7 bases, with 22 bases between the two germline ends. The CDR3 loop spans 17 amino acids. CDR3 protein: CASSQDTYGRASREQYF. In nucleotides, the CDR3 is TGTGCCAGCAGCCAAGATACGTATGGCAGGGCCTCGCGGGAGCAGTACTTC.

The rearrangement links TRBV20-1 to TRBJ1-1; D not resolved. This CDR3 contains 13 residues. Germline assignment: CDR1 DFQATT and CDR2 SNEGSKA (reference sequence). The V gene lost 8 bases and the J gene lost 1 base, with 14 bases spanning the gap. CDR3 nucleotides: TGCAGTACTGGAGGACGGGCGAACACTGAAGCTTTCTTT. Its protein is CSTGGRANTEAFF.

The chain joins TRBV7-9 to TRBJ1-2; D perhaps matches TRBD1 (6 bases). Germline CDR1 reads SEHNR; CDR2 reads FQNEAQ (reference sequence). V was clipped by 5 bases and J by 13 bases, with 14 bases between them. This CDR3 region has 11 residues. The chain's CDR3 is CASSERQAATF. CDR3 coding DNA: TGTGCCAGCAGCGAGAGACAGGCCGCCACCTTC.

V usage is TRBV19 and J usage is TRBJ2-1; D perhaps matches TRBD2 (5 bases). Per germline, CDR1 LNHDA and CDR2 SQIVND (reference sequence). V lost 6 bases and J 3 bases, leaving 15 bases between the germline ends. The CDR3 extends over 15 amino acids. The CDR3 loop reads CASRPRTGNYNEQFF. CDR3 coding DNA: TGTGCCAGTAGGCCGAGGACGGGGAACTACAATGAGCAGTTCTTC.

This sequence joins TRBV2 and TRBJ1-6, with D maybe TRBD1 (6 bases). Germline CDR1 SNHLY, CDR2 FYNNEI. V dropped 7 bases and J dropped 6 bases, with 10 bases sitting between them. The CDR3 totals 13 residues. For the CDR3, the DNA is TGTGCCAGCACAAGGACAGTTAATTCACCCCTCCACTTT. It is translated as CASTRTVNSPLHF.

The chain uses TRBV30 and TRBJ2-7; TRBD1 might be the D (5 bases). The V and J ends lost 4 bases and 0 bases respectively, with 10 bases between them. There are 13 residues in the CDR3. Germline CDR1 and CDR2: GTSNPN and SVGIG (reference sequence). The CDR3 spells CAWIPQGSYEQYF. CDR3 DNA: TGTGCCTGGATCCCTCAGGGCTCCTACGAGCAGTACTTC.

A word on this clonotype: Mismatch with germline at one junction end may stem from a read error. V is TRBV12-3 or TRBV12-4 and J is TRBJ2-7, with D possibly being TRBD1 (6 bases). This CDR3 contains 14 residues. CDR3 coding DNA: TGTTCCAGCAGCTTCGGACAGACTTCCTACGAGCAGTACTTC. It is translated as CSSSFGQTSYEQYF.

This chain uses TRBV4-3 with TRBJ2-2, with TRBD1 identical over 7 bases. V lost 1 base, J lost 3 bases, and 2 bases stayed unmatched. This CDR3 is 15 amino acids long. Per the germline V gene, CDR1 is LGHNA and CDR2 is YSLEER. Here the CDR3 reads CASSQVDRDTGELFF. The CDR3 DNA sequence: TGCGCCAGCAGCCAAGTCGACAGGGACACCGGGGAGCTGTTTTTT.

CDR3 sequence reads: CASSYSGGSLHF. The CDR3 region has the DNA TGTGCCAGCAGTTACTCCGGGGGTTCCCTCCACTTT. The chain carries TRBV6-2 or TRBV6-3 and TRBJ1-6, with D possibly TRBD1 on 5 matching bases. V dropped 0 bases and J dropped 14 bases, with 8 bases sitting between them. Germline CDR1 and CDR2: MNHEY and SVGEGT. CDR3 length: 12 amino acids.

The chain combines TRBV19 with TRBJ2-1, with TRBD2 matching over 11 bases. The CDR3 covers 17 residues. The J segment lost 1 base and the V segment lost 1 base, leaving 3 bases of the junction unmatched. Germline lookup yields CDR1 LNHDA and CDR2 SQIVND (reference sequence). Here the CDR3 DNA reads TGTGCCAGTAGTATAGGGACTAGCGGGCTTTCCTACAATGAGCAGTTCTTC. Amino acids: CASSIGTSGLSYNEQFF.

The chain uses TRBV20-1 and TRBJ1-5; 7 bases fit TRBD1. V trimming: 5 bases; J trimming: 7 bases; junction bases outside the gene matches: 8. Looked up from germline, CDR1 is DFQATT and CDR2 is SNEGSKA (reference sequence). The CDR3 sequence is 13 residues long. In DNA form, the CDR3 reads TGCAGTGCTCAGGGGGGGGTAGGGCAGCCCCAGCATTTT. Protein product: CSAQGGVGQPQHF.

This clonotype was seen once. The V call is TRBV20-1, the J call TRBJ1-1, with D unresolved. The CDR3 spans 13 residues. Looked up from germline, CDR1 is DFQATT and CDR2 is SNEGSKA (reference sequence). V lost 3 bases and J 5 bases, leaving 13 bases between the germline ends. As DNA, the CDR3 is TGCAGTGCTAGGGTGGGTGGAGGGACTGAAGCTTTCTTT. Translation gives CSARVGGGTEAFF.

V usage is TRBV29-1 and J usage is TRBJ2-2, with 8 bases lining up with TRBD1. The J segment lost 6 bases and the V segment lost 4 bases, leaving 7 bases of the junction unmatched. CDR3 length equals 14 residues. Per the germline V gene, CDR1 is SQVTM and CDR2 is ANQGSEA. The CDR3 region has the DNA TGCAGCGTTGTGGAGGACAGGGAGTCCGGGGAGCTGTTTTTT. Translation gives CSVVEDRESGELFF.

The J gene is TRBJ2-1, the V gene TRBV11-2; D ambiguous. In germline, CDR1 is SGHAT, CDR2 FQNNGV. V was clipped by 6 bases and J by 4 bases, with 4 bases between them. The CDR3 totals 11 residues. The CDR3 here is CASRQYNEQFF. The DNA for the CDR3 is TGTGCCAGCAGACAATACAATGAGCAGTTCTTC.

The rearrangement joins TRBV12-3 or TRBV12-4 to TRBJ2-5; TRBD1 matches 7 bases. The CDR3 length is 13 residues. The J segment lost 4 bases and the V segment lost 8 bases, leaving 7 bases of the junction unmatched. CDR3 in DNA: TGTGCCAGCGGACTGACAGGGACAGAGACCCAGTACTTC. Translated, it gives CASGLTGTETQYF.

A remark on this clonotype: Its ends do not fully match the called genes, so a read error is possible. V and J are TRBV7-7 and TRBJ2-5; 8 bases are a match to TRBD1. Germline assignment: CDR1 SSHAT and CDR2 FNYEAQ (reference sequence). The CDR3 loop spans 16 amino acids. The CDR3 spells CASSQIGQGISETQYF. CDR3 DNA sequence: TGTGCTAGCAGCCAGATAGGACAGGGCATTTCGGAGACCCAGTACTTC. Full variable domain (remainder filled in from reference TRBV7-7 and TRBJ2-5): GAGVSQSPRYKVTKRGQDVTLRCDPISSHATLYWYQQALGQGPEFLTYFNYEAQPDKSGLPSDRFSAERPEGSISTLTIQRTEQRDSAMYRCASSQIGQGISETQYFGPGTRLLVL.

The chain uses TRBV6-5 and TRBJ1-6; D not resolved. The germline V and J ends were trimmed by 2 bases and 7 bases, with 3 bases remaining between them. Looked up from germline, CDR1 is MNHEY and CDR2 is SVGAGI. The length of the CDR3 is 12 residues. CDR3 nucleotide sequence: TGTGCCAGCAGTTACGGGAATTCACCCCTCCACTTT. This sequence encodes CASSYGNSPLHF.

J is TRBJ2-5 and V is TRBV5-1; 12 bases agree with TRBD2. The length of the CDR3 is 15 residues. The V and J ends lost 4 bases and 9 bases, in that order; junction bases with no gene match: 10. Germline V gene sequence: CDR1 SGHRS, CDR2 YFSETQ. This CDR3 is CASSAGLAGRVAQYF. Written as DNA, the CDR3 is TGCGCCAGCAGCGCTGGACTAGCGGGGAGAGTGGCCCAGTACTTC.

This chain joins TRBV20-1 and TRBJ2-1, with 7 bases identical to TRBD2. The length of the CDR3 is 13 residues. Germline lookup yields CDR1 DFQATT and CDR2 SNEGSKA (reference sequence). J lost 5 bases, V lost 5 bases, and 6 bases had no gene match. This CDR3 is CSAEAGLNNEQFF. For the CDR3, the DNA is TGCAGTGCTGAAGCGGGACTAAACAATGAGCAGTTCTTC.